This T cell receptor (beta chain) was sequenced in a study of Graves' ophthalmopathy and Graves' hyperthyroidism. Other autoimmune diseases, uncontrolled infections, pregnancy or lactation ruled patients out of participation. RNA transcripts were the source from which TCR beta CDR3 regions were amplified. RT-PCR with HTBI primers came first, then second-round multiplex PCR. From the multiplex PCR reads, TCRdb called clonotypes with MiXCR, one entry per CDR3 protein. The table lists 900,000 to 1,200,000 distinct CDR3 sequences, about 36% of them singletons. The CDR3 has 14 amino acids. Trimming cost V 3 bases and J 3 bases; bases outside gene matches: 3. The germline V gene has CDR1 SGDLS and CDR2 YYNGEE.

This chain links TRBV9 with TRBJ2-5; TRBD1 agrees at 9 bases. The clonotype originates from an adult man with Graves' hyperthyroidism. The sample comprised peripheral blood or thyroid tissue (not recorded which). CDR3 region: CASSGTGEEETQYF. For the CDR3, the DNA is TGTGCCAGCAGCGGGACAGGGGAGGAAGAGACCCAGTACTTC.